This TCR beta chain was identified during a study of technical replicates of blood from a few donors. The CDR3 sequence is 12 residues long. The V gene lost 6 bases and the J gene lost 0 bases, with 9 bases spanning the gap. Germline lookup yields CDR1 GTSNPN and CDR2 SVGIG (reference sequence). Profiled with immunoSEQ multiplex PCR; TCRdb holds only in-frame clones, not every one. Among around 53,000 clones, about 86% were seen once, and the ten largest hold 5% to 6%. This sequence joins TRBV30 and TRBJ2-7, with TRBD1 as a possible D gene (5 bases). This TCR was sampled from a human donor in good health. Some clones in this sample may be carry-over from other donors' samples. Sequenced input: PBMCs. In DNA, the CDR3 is TGTGCCTGTCAGGACAACTCCTACGAGCAGTACTTC. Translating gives CACQDNSYEQYF.